The entry below describes one T cell receptor beta chain. This entry belongs to a study of blood T cells in healthy people across ages. CDR1 KGHSH and CDR2 LQKENI come from the germline V gene. Trimming left V 2 bases short and J 3 bases short, with 13 bases between. The CDR3 loop spans 15 amino acids. Primed by a sample-barcoded 5' primer and a J-beta primer mix, a second PCR proceeded for about 6 to 11 cycles. Every single cDNA molecule received a tag from a template-switch adaptor with 12 random nucleotides. A single record per CDR3 protein comes from TCRdb applying MiXCR to the 5' RACE reads. The repertoire has approximately 600,000 distinct CDR3 sequences, about 54% of them found once; the top ten carry roughly 34%.

The chain combines TRBV18 with TRBJ2-5; possibly TRBD1 for D (6 bases). The sample consisted of blood. The sequence was obtained from a man aged 60 to 69 in good health. The CDR3 DNA reads as TGTGCCAGCTCACCAAGATCGGGACAAGAAGAGACCCAGTACTTC. Residues: CASSPRSGQEETQYF. Full variable domain (missing parts from reference TRBV18 and TRBJ2-5): NAGVMQNPRHLVRRRGQEARLRCSPMKGHSHVYWYRQLPEEGLKFMVYLQKENIIDESGMPKERFSAEFPKEGPSILRIQQVVRGDSAAYFCASSPRSGQEETQYFGPGTRLLVL.